One sample yielded the 23 T cell receptor beta chains listed below, sequenced in a study of cytomegalovirus exposure and HLA in healthy donors. PCR primers comprised 60 Vbeta and 13 Jbeta primers. Measured with immunoSEQ multiplex PCR; TCRdb has only the in-frame clones, and not every one. The table shows 85,000 to 100,000 clones, with 81% occurring only once. The sequenced material came from PBMCs. These TCRs come from a girl aged 2 to 10 in good health and CMV-seropositive.

V is TRBV12-5 and J is TRBJ1-1, with D possibly matching TRBD1 (6 bases). Between the trimmed V and J ends, which lost 6 bases and 4 bases, there was a span of 15 bases. This CDR3 contains 14 residues. Per the germline V gene, CDR1 is LGHNT and CDR2 is FRNRAP. CDR3 sequence reads: CASGTGHSGTEAFF. As DNA, the CDR3 is TGTGCTAGTGGGACAGGTCACAGCGGCACTGAAGCTTTCTTT.

With regard to this clone: As the CDR3 is not closed by the conserved phenylalanine or tryptophan, this likely results from a read error. The limits of the CDR3 on the DNA are not certain, so only TCRdb's listed CDR3 is given. V and J are TRBV9 and TRBJ1-3. Germline V gives CDR1 SGDLS, CDR2 YYNGEE. The CDR3 length equals 12 residues, ends included. The CDR3: CASSVDGKRIVL.

V and J are TRBV29-1 and TRBJ2-1, with 9 bases fitting TRBD2. This CDR3 is built from 15 residues. Germline V gene lookup returns CDR1 SQVTM and CDR2 ANQGSEA. V shed 0 bases, J shed 8 bases, and the junction held 8 bases outside the gene matches. CDR3: CSVEDGNSGSDEQFF. The CDR3 DNA follows: TGCAGCGTTGAAGATGGAAATAGCGGGAGCGATGAGCAGTTCTTC.

This rearrangement joins TRBV10-3 to TRBJ1-2; 7 bases align to TRBD1. Losses at the gene ends were 2 bases for V and 4 bases for J; bases not matched to a gene: 4. CDR3 length equals 14 residues. Germline-derived CDR1 and CDR2 are ENHRY and SYGVKD. Here the CDR3 reads CAISEPGQFYGYTF. Here the CDR3 DNA reads TGTGCCATCAGTGAGCCGGGACAGTTCTATGGCTACACCTTC.

This chain joins TRBV15 and TRBJ1-1; 7 nucleotides agree with TRBD1. The CDR3 is made up of 13 amino acids. Germline values: CDR1 LNHNV, CDR2 YYDKDF (reference sequence). Trimming at V came to 7 bases and at J to 1 base, leaving 3 bases not matched to a gene. CDR3: CATTDRENTEAFF. The DNA of the CDR3 is TGTGCCACCACCGACAGGGAGAACACTGAAGCTTTCTTT.

This clone has only a few counts. The chain joins TRBV6-1 to TRBJ2-1, with 7 bases fitting TRBD2. The CDR3 loop spans 13 amino acids. V was clipped by 10 bases and J by 4 bases; unmatched bases: 7. The germline V gene has CDR1 MNHNS and CDR2 SASEGT. CDR3 sequence (DNA): TGTGCCACCCCGCGGGAGCCTTACAATGAGCAGTTCTTC. Its translation: CATPREPYNEQFF.

This chain uses TRBV23-1 with TRBJ2-4; 11 nucleotides match TRBD2. TRBV23-1 is an ORF, and what it does is uncertain. J was trimmed by 2 bases and V by 8 bases; bases with no gene match: 14. CDR3 length: 18 amino acids. The CDR3 spells CASRRLAGHHNTKNIQYF. CDR3 in DNA: TGCGCCAGCCGAAGACTAGCGGGGCATCATAATACCAAAAACATTCAGTACTTC.

This chain joins TRBV29-1 and TRBJ2-2; tentatively, D is TRBD2 (7 bases). Germline V gives CDR1 SQVTM, CDR2 ANQGSEA. V lost 6 bases to trimming and J lost 0 bases, with 14 bases between them. The CDR3 contains 15 residues. The CDR3 region has the DNA TGCAGCGTGGGGGGGGACACGACGAACACCGGGGAGCTGTTTTTT. Protein: CSVGGDTTNTGELFF.

There are a few counts of this clone. The chain uses TRBV29-1 and TRBJ2-5; D gene unclear. The CDR3 is 11 residues long. Per germline, CDR1 SQVTM and CDR2 ANQGSEA. Trimming stripped 6 bases from V and 2 bases from J, with 7 bases between. CDR3 bases: TGCAGCGTAGGAGTTCAAGAGACCCAGTACTTC. It translates to CSVGVQETQYF.

This clone showed up just once. The V call is TRBV6-5, the J call TRBJ2-7, with 7 bases fitting TRBD1. The ends lost 2 bases at V and 3 bases at J; junction bases unmatched: 1. CDR3 length equals 13 residues. The germline CDR1 and CDR2 sequences are MNHEY and SVGAGI. The CDR3 sequence is CASSYRQGYEQYF. The CDR3 bases are TGTGCCAGCAGTTACCGACAGGGCTACGAGCAGTACTTC.

There are a few counts of this clone. The chain combines TRBV6-4 with TRBJ1-2; TRBD1 aligns across 8 bases. Germline V CDR1 and CDR2: MRHNA, SNTAGT. V lost 4 bases, J lost 2 bases, and 3 bases stayed unmatched. CDR3 size: 14 residues. This CDR3 is CASSGDRWNYGYTF. The CDR3 DNA follows: TGTGCCAGCAGTGGGGACAGGTGGAACTATGGCTACACCTTC.

The chain is built from TRBV5-6 and TRBJ1-4, with 7 bases matching TRBD1. V was clipped by 6 bases and J by 4 bases; unmatched bases: 6. The CDR3 loop spans 14 amino acids. Germline CDR1 and CDR2: SGHDT and YYEEEE. The chain's CDR3 is CASNLQGFNEKLFF. Written as DNA, the CDR3 is TGTGCCAGCAACCTACAGGGGTTTAATGAAAAACTGTTTTTT.

The J gene is TRBJ1-1, the V gene TRBV10-3; 8 nucleotides agree with TRBD1. The CDR3 consists of 13 residues. Unmatched junction bases numbered 5, after V lost 4 bases and J lost 7 bases. Germline CDR1 is ENHRY and CDR2 is SYGVKD. CDR3 sequence reads: CAISATGGREAFF. The CDR3 DNA reads TGTGCCATCAGTGCCACAGGGGGGCGTGAAGCTTTCTTT.

The DNA for the CDR3 is TGTGCCAGCTCACCACTAGCGGGAAACACCGGGGAGCTGTTTTTT. It translates to CASSPLAGNTGELFF. The chain carries TRBV18 and TRBJ2-2; 8 positions match TRBD2. CDR1 is KGHSH, CDR2 LQKENI, per germline. V dropped 1 base and J dropped 2; count of bases not matched to a gene: 0. This CDR3 contains 15 residues.

V and J are TRBV9 and TRBJ2-3, with TRBD2 as a possible D gene (6 bases). Trimming took 3 bases from V and 1 from J, leaving 12 bases between them. CDR3 size: 15 residues. Looked up from germline, CDR1 is SGDLS and CDR2 is YYNGEE. The CDR3, as DNA: TGTGCCAGCAGCGGGCGGGATTGGGGCACAGATACGCAGTATTTT. The encoded protein is CASSGRDWGTDTQYF.

The chain uses TRBV4-1 and TRBJ1-2; tentative D call: TRBD1 (5 bases). The germline V gene encodes CDR1 MGHRA and CDR2 YSYEKL. V was clipped by 4 bases and J by 7 bases, with 22 bases between them. The CDR3 sequence is 16 residues long. CDR3 DNA: TGCGCCAGCAGCCCAGGGTTTTGGGGTCAGTGGAGTGGCTACACCTTC. Its translation: CASSPGFWGQWSGYTF.

The rearrangement joins TRBV30 to TRBJ1-4; TRBD1 might be the D (6 bases). This CDR3 is 15 amino acids long. V gave up 2 bases and J gave up 8 bases, with 18 bases separating them. Germline CDR1 GTSNPN, CDR2 SVGIG (reference sequence). The CDR3 bases are TGTGCCTGGAGTTCAACCGGGGGGGCCCTAGAAAAACTGTTTTTT. Its translation is CAWSSTGGALEKLFF.

This chain joins TRBV19 and TRBJ1-5, with D hard to call. Trimming removed 7 bases from V and 0 bases from J, with 16 bases in between. The CDR3 covers 16 residues. Germline assignment: CDR1 LNHDA and CDR2 SQIVND (reference sequence). The CDR3 DNA reads as TGTGCCAGTAACCCACACAGACCTCCTAGCAATCAGCCCCAGCATTTT. This sequence encodes CASNPHRPPSNQPQHF.

This chain joins TRBV29-1 and TRBJ2-7; a possible D gene is TRBD1 (6 bases). In germline, CDR1 is SQVTM, CDR2 ANQGSEA. This CDR3 contains 12 residues. Trimming cost V 6 bases and J 5 bases, with 14 bases left between them. CDR3 bases: TGCAGCGTCGTCCAGGGGACCAACGAGCAGTACTTC. Translation: CSVVQGTNEQYF.

The chain has TRBV28 and TRBJ1-4; 8 bases are a match to TRBD1. CDR3 length: 18 residues. Trimming removed 6 bases from V and 5 bases from J; junction bases left unmatched: 17. CDR1 is MDHEN, CDR2 SYDVKM, per germline. CDR3: CASSRPTGAKLENEKLFF. For the CDR3, the DNA is TGTGCCAGCAGCCGCCCGACAGGGGCAAAGCTTGAAAATGAAAAACTGTTTTTT.

The CDR3 bases are TGTGCCAGCAGCCGGCGAGGGAACACTGAAGCTTTCTTT. It specifies CASSRRGNTEAFF. The V call is TRBV28, the J call TRBJ1-1; the D is unclear. V was clipped by 6 bases and J by 1 base, with 9 bases between them. Germline V gene sequence: CDR1 MDHEN, CDR2 SYDVKM. CDR3 length equals 13 residues.

The chain joins TRBV11-2 to TRBJ2-1; tentatively, D is TRBD1 (5 bases). This CDR3 is 11 amino acids long. Germline CDR1 is SGHAT and CDR2 is FQNNGV. The V and J ends lost 5 bases and 15 bases respectively, with 14 bases between them. CDR3 in DNA: TGTGCCAGCAGCCAGGTAGCAGGGTTGTTCTTC. Amino acids: CASSQVAGLFF.

V gene TRBV28 combines with J gene TRBJ2-1, with 9 nucleotides matching TRBD2. With V trimmed by 6 bases and J by 10 bases, 7 bases remained unmatched. Germline V CDR1 and CDR2: MDHEN, SYDVKM. The CDR3 contains 13 residues. The CDR3 loop reads CASRAGGRREQFF. CDR3 DNA sequence: TGTGCCAGCAGGGCGGGAGGGCGGAGAGAGCAGTTCTTC.